Listed below are T cell receptor beta chains from one sample, sequenced in a study of T-cell memory formation after mild COVID-19. In TCRdb, the 5' RACE reads were re-called with MiXCR into one record per CDR3 protein. The table records fewer than 200,000 distinct CDR3 sequences, over 10% of them present only once. The source material was PBMCs or a T cell subset sorted from them (not recorded which). The receptors stem from a man younger than 35 who had mild COVID-19 (a few samples of this study predate the infection). Cell type and time point are not known. Each CDR3 is given with its conserved first and last residue. Each record gives: clone size, V gene, J gene, D gene, CDR3 DNA, CDR3 protein. A D gene is named only where the DNA matches it firmly. The listing skips clone size in some rows; elsewhere it reads once, few, many or a size class.

abundance: few
v_gene: TRBV3-1
j_gene: TRBJ2-1
d_gene: -
CDR3nt: TGTGCCAGCAGCCAAGAACTCCGGGCAGGGTTCAATGAGCAGTTCTTC
CDR3aa: CASSQELRAGFNEQFF

abundance: few
v_gene: TRBV7-8
j_gene: TRBJ2-5
d_gene: -
CDR3nt: TGTGCCAGCAGCTGGGGGGACCTGCGGGAGACCCAGTACTTC
CDR3aa: CASSWGDLRETQYF

abundance: many
v_gene: TRBV7-2
j_gene: TRBJ1-1
d_gene: -
CDR3nt: TGTGCCAGCAGCTTTACGGTGGACACTGAAGCTTTCTTT
CDR3aa: CASSFTVDTEAFF

abundance: -
v_gene: TRBV6-5
j_gene: TRBJ2-5
d_gene: -
CDR3nt: TGTGCCAGCAGTTACGCCGGGACCCGCGCGGGGCAAGAGACCCAGTACTTC
CDR3aa: CASSYAGTRAGQETQYF

abundance: -
v_gene: TRBV6-2/TRBV6-3
j_gene: TRBJ2-2
d_gene: TRBD1
CDR3nt: TGTGCCAGCAGTTCACCTTCGACAGGGAAGGGTTCCGGGGAGCTGTTTTTT
CDR3aa: CASSSPSTGKGSGELFF

abundance: few
v_gene: TRBV5-1
j_gene: TRBJ2-4
d_gene: TRBD1
CDR3nt: TGCGCCAGCAGCCGCGGACAGGGGACCAAAAACATTCAGTACTTC
CDR3aa: CASSRGQGTKNIQYF

abundance: few
v_gene: TRBV4-2
j_gene: TRBJ1-6
d_gene: -
CDR3nt: TGTGCCAGCAGCCAAGATTCCAGGGAAACCTATAATTCACCCCTCCACTTT
CDR3aa: CASSQDSRETYNSPLHF

abundance: few
v_gene: TRBV5-1
j_gene: TRBJ2-3
d_gene: TRBD2
CDR3nt: TGCGCCAGCAGCCTGACTAGCGGGGCGGGAGATACGCAGTATTTT
CDR3aa: CASSLTSGAGDTQYF

abundance: -
v_gene: TRBV4-3
j_gene: TRBJ2-3
d_gene: TRBD2
CDR3nt: TGCGCCAGCAGCCAAGCCCCATCGGCGGGGGGCCTGGATACGCAGTATTTT
CDR3aa: CASSQAPSAGGLDTQYF

abundance: many
v_gene: TRBV2
j_gene: TRBJ1-5
d_gene: -
CDR3nt: TGTGCCAGCAATGATTTTGGCAATCAGCCCCAGCATTTT
CDR3aa: CASNDFGNQPQHF

abundance: -
v_gene: TRBV19
j_gene: TRBJ2-2
d_gene: -
CDR3nt: TGTGCCAGCCGGTCCGCTCAGGACGGGGAGCTGTTTTTT
CDR3aa: CASRSAQDGELFF

abundance: -
v_gene: TRBV7-2
j_gene: TRBJ2-1
d_gene: TRBD2
CDR3nt: TGTGCCAGCAGCCCACAGCGGGGGTACAATGAGCAGTTCTTC
CDR3aa: CASSPQRGYNEQFF

abundance: few
v_gene: TRBV5-6
j_gene: TRBJ2-5
d_gene: -
CDR3nt: TGTGCCAGCAACACAGGGCTGGAGACCCAGTACTTC
CDR3aa: CASNTGLETQYF

abundance: few
v_gene: TRBV9
j_gene: TRBJ2-7
d_gene: -
CDR3nt: TGTGCCAGCAGCGGCCGCCGGGACCGAAGTCAATCCTACGAGCAGTACTTC
CDR3aa: CASSGRRDRSQSYEQYF

abundance: few
v_gene: TRBV19
j_gene: TRBJ1-5
d_gene: -
CDR3nt: TGTGCCAGAGTTGCCAGGGGTGTAAGCAATCAGCCCCAGCATTTT
CDR3aa: CARVARGVSNQPQHF

abundance: many
v_gene: TRBV20-1
j_gene: TRBJ1-1
d_gene: -
CDR3nt: TGCAGTGCAAGGGATCCCGAAGCTTTCTTT
CDR3aa: CSARDPEAFF

abundance: -
v_gene: TRBV3-1
j_gene: TRBJ1-1
d_gene: -
CDR3nt: TGTGCCAGCAGCCAAGATCGGCGGACAGCGAACACTGAAGCTTTCTTT
CDR3aa: CASSQDRRTANTEAFF

abundance: -
v_gene: TRBV29-1
j_gene: TRBJ1-4
d_gene: TRBD1
CDR3nt: TGCAGCGTATATCGGGACAGCAATAATGAAAAACTGTTTTTT
CDR3aa: CSVYRDSNNEKLFF

abundance: -
v_gene: TRBV7-8
j_gene: TRBJ2-6
d_gene: -
CDR3nt: TGTGCCAGCAGCTTCCCGGGCTCTGGGGCCAACGTCCTGACTTTC
CDR3aa: CASSFPGSGANVLTF

abundance: -
v_gene: TRBV6-5
j_gene: TRBJ2-2
d_gene: TRBD1
CDR3nt: TGTGCCAGCACACTACAGGGGGCGCAAGCCGGGGAGCTGTTTTTT
CDR3aa: CASTLQGAQAGELFF

abundance: -
v_gene: TRBV5-1
j_gene: TRBJ1-3
d_gene: -
CDR3nt: TGCGCCAGCAGCTTGGATATAAGCTCTGGAAACACCATATATTTT
CDR3aa: CASSLDISSGNTIYF

abundance: -
v_gene: TRBV19
j_gene: TRBJ2-3
d_gene: -
CDR3nt: TGTGCCAGTAGTCCTTACTCGGGTGGACTGGGGGGAGATACGCAGTATTTT
CDR3aa: CASSPYSGGLGGDTQYF

abundance: -
v_gene: TRBV7-2
j_gene: TRBJ2-6
d_gene: -
CDR3nt: TGTGCCACCGTGTGGGGTCCTGGGGCCAACGTCCTGACTTTC
CDR3aa: CATVWGPGANVLTF

abundance: -
v_gene: TRBV2
j_gene: TRBJ1-1
d_gene: -
CDR3nt: TGTGCCAGCAGTGAGGAGGGGTCACAAGCTTTCTTT
CDR3aa: CASSEEGSQAFF

abundance: -
v_gene: TRBV4-1
j_gene: TRBJ1-2
d_gene: -
CDR3nt: TGCGCCAGCAGCCAGCACACTGACGGGGGCTACACCTTC
CDR3aa: CASSQHTDGGYTF

abundance: -
v_gene: TRBV11-3
j_gene: TRBJ2-7
d_gene: -
CDR3nt: TGTGCCAGCAGCCGTGCTGAATCCGAGCAGTACTTC
CDR3aa: CASSRAESEQYF

abundance: -
v_gene: TRBV7-2
j_gene: TRBJ2-5
d_gene: -
CDR3nt: TGTGCCAGCAGATTGGGGGGTCCCCAAGAGACCCAGTACTTC
CDR3aa: CASRLGGPQETQYF

abundance: many
v_gene: TRBV5-6
j_gene: TRBJ2-1
d_gene: -
CDR3nt: TGTGCCAGCAGGCGGACCACCTACAATGAGCAGTTCTTC
CDR3aa: CASRRTTYNEQFF

abundance: -
v_gene: TRBV30
j_gene: TRBJ2-4
d_gene: -
CDR3nt: TGTGCCTTGGGGGTTCAGTACTTC
CDR3aa: CALGVQYF

abundance: -
v_gene: TRBV5-1
j_gene: TRBJ2-1
d_gene: -
CDR3nt: TGCGCCAGCAGCTTGGGGGAGAGGGTGAATGAGCAGTTCTTC
CDR3aa: CASSLGERVNEQFF

abundance: few
v_gene: TRBV18
j_gene: TRBJ1-3
d_gene: -
CDR3nt: TGTGCCAGCTCACCTGGGGAGAATCAGGCTGGAAACACCATATATTTT
CDR3aa: CASSPGENQAGNTIYF

abundance: -
v_gene: TRBV6-5
j_gene: TRBJ2-1
d_gene: TRBD1
CDR3nt: TGTGCCAGCAGTCCTCTCGGGACAGGGGAGGTTGAGCAGTTCTTC
CDR3aa: CASSPLGTGEVEQFF

abundance: -
v_gene: TRBV7-2
j_gene: TRBJ1-3
d_gene: -
CDR3nt: TGTGCCAGCAGCAAAAGACGGAACACTGGAAACACCATATATTTT
CDR3aa: CASSKRRNTGNTIYF

abundance: -
v_gene: TRBV7-2
j_gene: TRBJ1-1
d_gene: -
CDR3nt: TGTGCCAGCAGCTTCACAGGGTGGGCTGAAGCTTTCTTT
CDR3aa: CASSFTGWAEAFF

abundance: -
v_gene: TRBV25-1
j_gene: TRBJ1-4
d_gene: -
CDR3nt: TGTGCCAGCAGTGAAACAGGAGGGTCGGGCGAAAAACTGTTTTTT
CDR3aa: CASSETGGSGEKLFF

abundance: few
v_gene: TRBV6-5
j_gene: TRBJ1-1
d_gene: -
CDR3nt: TGTGCCAGCAGTTACTCGACGGGGCTCGGCACTGAAGCTTTCTTT
CDR3aa: CASSYSTGLGTEAFF

abundance: -
v_gene: TRBV18
j_gene: TRBJ2-5
d_gene: TRBD2
CDR3nt: TGTGCCAGCTCCCTACTAGCGGTGCAAGAGACCCAGTACTTC
CDR3aa: CASSLLAVQETQYF

abundance: few
v_gene: TRBV3-1
j_gene: TRBJ2-5
d_gene: -
CDR3nt: TGTGCCAGCAGCCAAGATCTTAAGACCCAGTACTTC
CDR3aa: CASSQDLKTQYF

abundance: many
v_gene: TRBV6-5
j_gene: TRBJ2-3
d_gene: TRBD1
CDR3nt: TGTGCCACCCGAAGGAGAGGGGGCATCCCAGATACGCAGTATTTT
CDR3aa: CATRRRGGIPDTQYF

abundance: -
v_gene: TRBV20-1
j_gene: TRBJ1-5
d_gene: -
CDR3nt: TGCAGTGCTAGTGATCCCAGCCTTGATCAGCCCCAGCATTTT
CDR3aa: CSASDPSLDQPQHF

abundance: many
v_gene: TRBV20-1
j_gene: TRBJ1-4
d_gene: -
CDR3nt: TGCAGTGCTAGTCCGAGGCAGGGCCTGGGAAAACTGTTTTTT
CDR3aa: CSASPRQGLGKLFF

abundance: few
v_gene: TRBV5-1
j_gene: TRBJ2-2
d_gene: -
CDR3nt: TGCGCCAGCAGCTCCGAGGGTAGGGGGTCGAACACCGGGGAGCTGTTTTTT
CDR3aa: CASSSEGRGSNTGELFF

abundance: few
v_gene: TRBV4-2
j_gene: TRBJ1-2
d_gene: -
CDR3nt: TGTGCCAGCAGCCAAGGCAGGGGCGCGGGTAACTATGGCTACACCTTC
CDR3aa: CASSQGRGAGNYGYTF

abundance: few
v_gene: TRBV5-5
j_gene: TRBJ1-1
d_gene: -
CDR3nt: TGTGCCAGCAGCCCACAACCCCTCGGCCTGAACACTGAAGCTTTCTTT
CDR3aa: CASSPQPLGLNTEAFF

abundance: -
v_gene: TRBV6-2/TRBV6-3
j_gene: TRBJ2-7
d_gene: -
CDR3nt: TGTGCCAGCAGTTACGGGGGAGCGTTTGAGCAGTACTTC
CDR3aa: CASSYGGAFEQYF

abundance: few
v_gene: TRBV7-2
j_gene: TRBJ1-5
d_gene: -
CDR3nt: TGTGCCAGCAGCTTAATCAGGGGCAATCAGCCCCAGCATTTT
CDR3aa: CASSLIRGNQPQHF

abundance: -
v_gene: TRBV18
j_gene: TRBJ2-5
d_gene: -
CDR3nt: TGTGCCAGCTCGTCCGGGAGCCAAGAGACCCAGTACTTC
CDR3aa: CASSSGSQETQYF

abundance: few
v_gene: TRBV7-2
j_gene: TRBJ1-2
d_gene: -
CDR3nt: TGTGCCAGCAGCTTAGGGTCCTTAGGGTACTATGGCTACACCTTC
CDR3aa: CASSLGSLGYYGYTF

abundance: -
v_gene: TRBV4-3
j_gene: TRBJ1-5
d_gene: -
CDR3nt: TGCGCCAGCAGCCAAGAGATTGGGACTAATCAGCCCCAGCATTTT
CDR3aa: CASSQEIGTNQPQHF

abundance: -
v_gene: TRBV20-1
j_gene: TRBJ2-5
d_gene: TRBD2
CDR3nt: TGCAGTGCTCCCCGGGGGGACCTACAAGAGACCCAGTACTTC
CDR3aa: CSAPRGDLQETQYF

abundance: few
v_gene: TRBV7-3
j_gene: TRBJ1-2
d_gene: -
CDR3nt: TGTGCCAGCAGCTTTCCGGGGGCGGATGGCTACACCTTC
CDR3aa: CASSFPGADGYTF

abundance: -
v_gene: TRBV5-5
j_gene: TRBJ2-6
d_gene: -
CDR3nt: TGTGCCAGCAGCGCTGCGGCAGGGTTCCTCTCTGGGGCCAACGTCCTGACTTTC
CDR3aa: CASSAAAGFLSGANVLTF

abundance: few
v_gene: TRBV19
j_gene: TRBJ1-4
d_gene: TRBD1
CDR3nt: TGTGCCAGTGGCGATCCGGGACAGGGCTCAAGGAGGTCCCTGTTTTTT
CDR3aa: CASGDPGQGSRRSLFF

abundance: -
v_gene: TRBV3-1
j_gene: TRBJ1-3
d_gene: -
CDR3nt: TGTGCCAGCTCCCACGGCTCTGGAAACACCATATATTTT
CDR3aa: CASSHGSGNTIYF

abundance: -
v_gene: TRBV3-1
j_gene: TRBJ2-2
d_gene: TRBD1
CDR3nt: TGTGCCAGCAGGTTAAGGGGGCTGGACACCGGGGAGCTGTTTTTT
CDR3aa: CASRLRGLDTGELFF

abundance: few
v_gene: TRBV5-1
j_gene: TRBJ1-2
d_gene: -
CDR3nt: TGCGCCAGCAGCTCCCAGGAGGATGGCTACACCTTC
CDR3aa: CASSSQEDGYTF

abundance: -
v_gene: TRBV5-1
j_gene: TRBJ2-7
d_gene: -
CDR3nt: TGCGCCAGCAGCCCGACAGGTCCTACCTACGAGCAGTACTTC
CDR3aa: CASSPTGPTYEQYF